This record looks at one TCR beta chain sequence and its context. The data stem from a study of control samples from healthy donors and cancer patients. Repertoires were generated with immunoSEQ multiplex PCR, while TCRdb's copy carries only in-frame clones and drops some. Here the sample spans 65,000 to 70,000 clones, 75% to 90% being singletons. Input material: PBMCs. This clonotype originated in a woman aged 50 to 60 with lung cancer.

CDR3 DNA sequence: TGTGCCAGCAGCCAAGATGAAACACGAAGGGAGACCCAGTACTTC. It yields the protein CASSQDETRRETQYF. The chain is built from TRBV3-1 (or the pseudogene TRBV3-2) and TRBJ2-5, with D uncertain. CDR3 length: 15 residues. CDR1 and CDR2 from the germline V gene are LGHDT and YNNKEL (reference sequence). Trimming took 0 bases from V and 5 from J, leaving 13 bases between them.